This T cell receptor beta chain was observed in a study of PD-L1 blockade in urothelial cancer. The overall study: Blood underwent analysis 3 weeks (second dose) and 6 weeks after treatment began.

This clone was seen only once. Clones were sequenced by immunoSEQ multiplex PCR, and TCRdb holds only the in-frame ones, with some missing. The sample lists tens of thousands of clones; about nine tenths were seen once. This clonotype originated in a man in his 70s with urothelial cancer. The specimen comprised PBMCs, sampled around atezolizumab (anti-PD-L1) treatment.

The CDR3: CASSKGRTSNEQYF. CDR3 DNA sequence: TGTGCCAGCAGCAAGGGGCGGACAAGCAACGAGCAGTACTTC. The chain combines TRBV21-1 with TRBJ2-7; the table's D gene call, TRBD1, was not cross checked with the DNA. TRBV21-1 is assigned pseudogene status. The CDR3 runs to 14 residues.